This T cell receptor (beta chain) comes out of a study of cytomegalovirus exposure and HLA in healthy donors. J was trimmed by 6 bases and V by 3 bases; bases with no gene match: 8. The germline gives CDR1 LNHDA, CDR2 SQIVND (reference sequence). This CDR3 has 15 residues. Here immunoSEQ multiplex PCR was the method, and the copy in TCRdb shows in-frame clones only, minus some. The sample records roughly 250,000 clones, approximately 86% being singletons. The source is a woman in her thirties in good health and CMV-seropositive. Sequencing was performed on PBMCs. The V call is TRBV19, the J call TRBJ1-5; 7 positions agree with TRBD1. The CDR3 DNA sequence: TGTGCCAGTAGTATTGAAGGGGGCGGAGGTCAGCCCCAGCATTTT. The encoded protein is CASSIEGGGGQPQHF.